The rows below give T cell receptor beta chains drawn from one sample of a study of cytomegalovirus exposure and HLA in healthy donors. Data came from immunoSEQ multiplex PCR; TCRdb stores just in-frame clones and leaves some out. Here the sample spans 200,000 to 250,000 clones, approximately 80% being singletons. The sequenced material came from PBMCs. Receptors were obtained from a male donor in good health and CMV-seronegative. Both conserved end residues are part of each CDR3. The D gene is left open where the match is weak. Size is omitted from some rows. Given values are once, few, many or a class for expanded clones.

v_call,clone_size,cdr3_length,d_call,j_call,cdr3_aa,cdr3_nt
TRBV19,once,13,-,TRBJ1-5,CASSKRGNQPQHF,TGTGCCAGTAGTAAGCGAGGCAATCAGCCCCAGCATTTT
TRBV19,-,15,-,TRBJ1-1,CASSLYRAGNTEAFF,TGTGCCAGTAGTCTGTACAGGGCGGGGAACACTGAAGCTTTCTTT
TRBV4-1,-,19,TRBD1,TRBJ2-1,CASSQTGPRQGYTYNEQFF,TGCGCCAGCAGCCAAACTGGGCCTAGACAGGGGTACACCTACAATGAGCAGTTCTTC
TRBV6-1,-,15,-,TRBJ1-6,CASSEAGTRNSPLHF,TGTGCCAGCAGTGAAGCCGGGACTCGAAATTCACCCCTCCACTTT
TRBV20-1,-,11,-,TRBJ2-2,CSDQITGELFF,TGCAGTGACCAGATCACCGGGGAGCTGTTTTTT
TRBV18,-,15,TRBD2,TRBJ2-1,CASSPASGSRNEQFF,TGTGCCAGCTCACCTGCTAGCGGGAGTAGGAATGAGCAGTTCTTC
TRBV5-1,-,15,TRBD1,TRBJ2-1,CASSPGTGVLNEQFF,TGCGCCAGCAGCCCTGGGACAGGGGTGTTGAATGAGCAGTTCTTC
TRBV4-2,-,20,TRBD2,TRBJ2-3,CASSQDFPGLAVSPPGSQYF,TGTGCCAGCAGCCAAGATTTTCCGGGACTAGCTGTTTCCCCGCCAGGGTCGCAGTATTTT
TRBV19,-,16,TRBD1,TRBJ1-1,CASSTQTGGVYTEAFF,TGTGCCAGTAGTACCCAGACAGGGGGCGTTTACACTGAAGCTTTCTTT
TRBV6-5,once,14,-,TRBJ1-1,CASSTTYWGTEAFF,TGTGCCAGCAGTACCACTTACTGGGGCACTGAAGCCTTCTTT
TRBV5-1,-,14,-,TRBJ2-2,CASSSLRDTGELFF,TGCGCCAGCAGCTCCTTGCGGGACACCGGGGAGCTGTTTTTT
TRBV6-5,-,15,-,TRBJ1-4,CASMPRVATNEKLFF,TGTGCCAGCATGCCCCGGGTAGCAACTAATGAAAAACTGTTTTTT
TRBV11-3,-,13,TRBD1,TRBJ1-1,CASSYQGATEAFF,TGTGCCAGCAGCTACCAGGGGGCCACTGAAGCTTTCTTT
TRBV5-1,once,17,TRBD1,TRBJ1-5,CASSPGGSSSINQPQHF,TGCGCCAGCAGCCCAGGGGGTTCCTCTTCTATTAATCAGCCCCAGCATTTT
TRBV25-1,-,17,TRBD2,TRBJ2-3,CASSIGTSGSSTDTQYF,TGTGCCAGCAGTATCGGGACTAGCGGGTCTAGCACAGATACGCAGTATTTT
TRBV7-3,-,13,TRBD1,TRBJ1-2,CASSPQGDYGYTF,TGTGCCAGCAGCCCCCAGGGGGACTATGGCTACACCTTC
TRBV7-9,once,14,-,TRBJ1-2,CASSLGRGRRSDTF,TGTGCCAGCAGCTTGGGTCGCGGCCGTAGGTCAGACACCTTC
TRBV7-3,-,16,-,TRBJ2-1,CASSQRSGSGYNEQFF,TGTGCCAGCAGCCAACGGTCGGGAAGTGGGTACAATGAGCAGTTCTTC
TRBV11-2,-,14,-,TRBJ2-7,CASSLGTGTYEQYF,TGTGCCAGCAGCCTGGGTACGGGAACCTACGAGCAGTACTTC
TRBV5-1,-,13,-,TRBJ2-7,CASTLSGLTEQYF,TGCGCCAGCACCTTATCAGGGCTAACCGAGCAGTACTTC
TRBV2,few,15,TRBD1,TRBJ1-5,CASRSGRGQNQPQHF,TGTGCCAGCAGGAGCGGCAGGGGGCAAAATCAGCCCCAGCATTTT
TRBV27,-,15,TRBD2,TRBJ2-7,CASSGGLAGAYEQYF,TGTGCCAGCAGTGGGGGACTAGCGGGAGCTTACGAGCAGTACTTC
TRBV7-3,-,17,TRBD1,TRBJ2-2,CASSPIWGQPNTGELFF,TGTGCCAGCAGCCCGATATGGGGACAGCCGAACACCGGGGAGCTGTTTTTT
TRBV11-2,once,13,-,TRBJ2-1,CASSQARYNEQFF,TGTGCCAGCAGCCAGGCCCGGTACAATGAGCAGTTCTTC
TRBV5-6,once,14,TRBD1,TRBJ2-1,CASSETGAYNEQFF,TGTGCCAGCAGTGAAACAGGGGCATACAATGAGCAGTTCTTC
TRBV28,-,13,TRBD2,TRBJ2-7,CASSFGGGYEQYF,TGTGCCAGCAGTTTCGGCGGGGGCTACGAGCAGTACTTC
TRBV4-2,-,20,TRBD1,TRBJ2-1,CASSQAGTGENSWSYNEQFF,TGTGCCAGCAGCCAAGCTGGGACAGGGGAAAATAGTTGGTCCTACAATGAGCAGTTCTTC
TRBV5-1,-,15,-,TRBJ2-3,CASSRVGGLTDTQYF,TGCGCCAGCAGCCGGGTTGGCGGTCTTACAGATACGCAGTATTTT
TRBV19,few,15,-,TRBJ1-1,CASSKLPRANTEAFF,TGTGCCAGCAGTAAGCTGCCGCGGGCGAACACTGAAGCTTTCTTT
TRBV28,-,14,-,TRBJ2-4,CASGEPVAKNIQYF,TGTGCCAGCGGGGAGCCGGTAGCCAAAAACATTCAGTACTTC
TRBV15,once,12,-,TRBJ2-7,CATRQGPYEQYF,TGTGCCACCAGACAGGGCCCCTACGAGCAGTACTTC
TRBV7-3,-,14,-,TRBJ1-2,CASSLTETAYGYTF,TGTGCCAGCAGCTTAACGGAGACGGCCTATGGCTACACCTTC
TRBV29-1,few,18,TRBD2,TRBJ2-1,CSVLLAGVILSSYNEQFF,TGCAGCGTGCTTCTAGCGGGAGTTATCCTCTCCTCCTACAATGAGCAGTTCTTC
TRBV5-1,-,19,TRBD2,TRBJ2-3,CASSSGLAGASLSTDTQYF,TGCGCCAGCAGCTCCGGACTAGCGGGAGCTTCCCTTAGCACAGATACGCAGTATTTT
TRBV9,-,15,TRBD2,TRBJ2-2,CASSVGLAGAGELFF,TGTGCCAGCAGCGTAGGACTAGCGGGAGCCGGGGAGCTGTTTTTT
TRBV5-4,-,15,TRBD2,TRBJ2-7,CASSQGLAASYEQYF,TGTGCCAGCAGCCAGGGACTAGCGGCCTCCTACGAGCAGTACTTC
TRBV5-1,once,14,-,TRBJ2-7,CASSLAGVLNEQYF,TGCGCCAGCAGCTTGGCAGGGGTTTTGAACGAGCAGTACTTC
TRBV5-4,-,14,-,TRBJ2-4,CASSFGGYKNIQYF,TGTGCCAGCAGCTTCGGTGGTTACAAAAACATTCAGTACTTC
TRBV28,-,13,TRBD1,TRBJ2-5,CASSFGTEETQYF,TGTGCCAGCAGTTTTGGGACAGAAGAGACCCAGTACTTC
TRBV6-5,-,14,TRBD2,TRBJ2-1,CASSRIGLGNEQFF,TGTGCCAGCAGTCGGATTGGACTAGGCAATGAGCAGTTCTTC
TRBV7-9,-,15,TRBD2,TRBJ2-5,CASSTSGLVEETQYF,TGTGCCAGCAGCACTAGCGGTCTAGTAGAAGAGACCCAGTACTTC
TRBV5-1,few,16,TRBD1,TRBJ2-1,CASSLGGQGGYNEQFF,TGCGCCAGCAGCTTGGGGGGACAGGGGGGATACAATGAGCAGTTCTTC
TRBV9,-,15,-,TRBJ2-7,CASSVGFIGGREQYF,TGTGCCAGCAGCGTAGGTTTTATCGGGGGGCGCGAGCAGTACTTC
TRBV7-9,-,16,TRBD2,TRBJ2-7,CASSPETSGSRGEQYF,TGTGCCAGCAGCCCCGAGACTAGCGGGAGTCGAGGCGAGCAGTACTTC
TRBV5-4,-,11,-,TRBJ2-3,CASREGDTQYF,TGTGCCAGCAGGGAGGGAGATACGCAGTATTTT